A single sample gave rise to the 28 T cell receptor beta chains below, sequenced in a study of OX40 agonist ivuxolimab in advanced cancers. Clones were sequenced by immunoSEQ multiplex PCR, and TCRdb holds only the in-frame ones, with some missing. The table includes 20,000 to 25,000 clones, 80% to 90% detected once. Sample: CD4+ or CD8+ T cells sorted from blood, taken in a trial of the OX40 agonist ivuxolimab. The receptors originated from an adult with an advanced solid tumor such as melanoma, head and neck, liver or kidney cancer.

This sequence joins TRBV2 and TRBJ1-5; D is unclear. The CDR3 runs 13 residues. Between the trimmed V and J ends, which lost 6 bases and 9 bases, there was a span of 15 bases. Germline V gene lookup returns CDR1 SNHLY and CDR2 FYNNEI. The chain's CDR3 is CASRELLLGPQHF. CDR3 DNA sequence: TGTGCCAGCAGAGAACTTCTGCTGGGGCCCCAGCATTTT.

This clone was seen a few times. The V and J genes are TRBV28 and TRBJ2-5; tentative D call: TRBD1 (5 bases). Germline V CDR1 and CDR2: MDHEN, SYDVKM. The CDR3 has 12 amino acids. Deletions cut 7 bases from V and 5 bases from J, with 11 bases between. The CDR3: CASMVRGETQYF. CDR3 in DNA: TGTGCCAGCATGGTTAGGGGCGAGACCCAGTACTTC.

The CDR3 nucleotides read TGTGCCAGCACCGGGACAGGGGGAGGAGAGACCCAGTACTTC. Residues: CASTGTGGGETQYF. The rearrangement links TRBV5-4 to TRBJ2-5; TRBD1 agrees at 11 bases. Germline CDR1 and CDR2: SGHNT and YYREEE (reference sequence). V trimming: 6 bases; J trimming: 4 bases; junction bases outside the gene matches: 5. The CDR3 consists of 14 residues.

The rearrangement joins TRBV27 to TRBJ2-1, with TRBD1 matching 9 bases. Germline loops: CDR1 MNHEY, CDR2 SMNVEV (reference sequence). This CDR3 contains 15 residues. Losses at the gene ends were 3 bases for V and 7 bases for J; bases not matched to a gene: 7. This CDR3 is CASSFNRGRGNEQFF. DNA for the CDR3: TGTGCCAGCAGTTTCAACAGGGGGCGCGGTAATGAGCAGTTCTTC.

V and J are TRBV4-3 and TRBJ2-2; 14 bases fit TRBD2. J gave up 7 bases and V 5 bases, and 9 bases lay outside the gene matches. This CDR3 spans 17 amino acids. Per the germline V gene, CDR1 is LGHNA and CDR2 is YSLEER. CDR3 sequence (DNA): TGCGCCAGCAGCTGGGGACTAGCGGGAGCCGCCGGCGGGGAGCTGTTTTTT. As protein: CASSWGLAGAAGGELFF.

The CDR3 region is CASSYKPLREAPDTQYF. In DNA, the CDR3 is TGTGCCAGCAGTTACAAACCCTTGCGGGAGGCCCCAGATACGCAGTATTTT. The chain combines TRBV12-1 with TRBJ2-3; the table's TRBD2 call for D was not verified on the DNA. TRBV12-1 constitutes a pseudogene. The CDR3 spans 17 residues.

The rearrangement links TRBV18 to TRBJ1-2; D is undetermined. The CDR3 consists of 15 residues. Germline values: CDR1 KGHSH, CDR2 LQKENI. The V end was cut by 0 bases, the J end by 2 bases, with 10 bases between. For the CDR3, the DNA is TGTGCCAGCTCACCACCCCCAGAAACCAACTATGGCTACACCTTC. Its translation is CASSPPPETNYGYTF. Full variable domain (rest looked up from reference TRBV18 and TRBJ1-2): NAGVMQNPRHLVRRRGQEARLRCSPMKGHSHVYWYRQLPEEGLKFMVYLQKENIIDESGMPKERFSAEFPKEGPSILRIQQVVRGDSAAYFCASSPPPETNYGYTFGSGTRLTVV.

This sequence joins TRBV10-1 and TRBJ1-2; no definite D call. V lost 5 bases to trimming and J lost 4 bases, with 11 bases between them. Germline-derived CDR1 and CDR2 are WNHNN and SYGVQD (reference sequence). CDR3 size: 13 residues. CDR3 DNA: TGCGCCAGCAGTCCGCGGGCCGGCTATGGCTACACCTTC. It yields the protein CASSPRAGYGYTF.

The rearrangement links TRBV7-2 to TRBJ1-5; the D is unclear. Germline lookup yields CDR1 SGHTA and CDR2 FQGNSA. This CDR3 contains 15 residues. V was pared by 8 bases and J by 2 bases, with 16 bases between. The CDR3 sequence: CASSQLGYGNQPQHF. DNA of the CDR3: TGTGCCAGCTCCCAGCTGGGGTACGGCAATCAGCCCCAGCATTTT.

Concerning this clone: The CDR3 carries no conserved terminal phenylalanine or tryptophan, so it likely arises from a read error. No DNA is shown, since the ends of the CDR3 on it are uncertain; the CDR3 is the one TCRdb lists. CDR3 region: CASSQTLGGRLWI. This chain connects TRBV7-9 to TRBJ2-7; TRBD2 is the table's D call, not checked against the DNA. The CDR3 adds up to 13 amino acids, both ends counted. Germline V gene sequence: CDR1 SEHNR, CDR2 FQNEAQ (reference sequence).

The chain combines TRBV30 with TRBJ1-6, with no clear D. CDR3 size: 12 residues. Germline V gene lookup returns CDR1 GTSNPN and CDR2 SVGIG (reference sequence). V was cut by 0 bases and J by 10 bases, with 7 bases left in between. Here the CDR3 reads CAWSVPPSPLHF. The CDR3 nucleotides read TGTGCCTGGAGTGTACCCCCATCACCCCTCCACTTT.

This chain links TRBV10-3 with TRBJ1-2, with D perhaps matching TRBD1 (5 bases). Germline V lookup: CDR1 ENHRY, CDR2 SYGVKD. The CDR3 extends over 14 amino acids. Trimming pared 6 bases from V and 5 bases from J, leaving 16 bases between. The CDR3 loop reads CAIRNRDGLYGYTF. CDR3 nucleotide sequence: TGTGCCATCAGAAACCGGGACGGGCTTTATGGCTACACCTTC.

The chain has TRBV7-8 and TRBJ2-1; 7 nucleotides line up with TRBD2. The germline V gene encodes CDR1 SGHVS and CDR2 FQNEAQ. V was pared by 5 bases and J by 0 bases, with 4 bases of the junction left unmatched. The CDR3 totals 15 residues. Written as DNA, the CDR3 is TGTGCCAGCAGCCTTAGCGGGCGCTCCTACAATGAGCAGTTCTTC. This translates into CASSLSGRSYNEQFF.

The rearrangement uses TRBV5-6 and TRBJ1-2; D may be TRBD1 (5 bases). The germline gives CDR1 SGHDT, CDR2 YYEEEE. The CDR3 consists of 15 residues. The V end was cut by 0 bases, the J end by 4 bases, with 13 bases between. Here the CDR3 DNA reads TGTGCCAGCAGCTTGGCTGGGGGGGTGAGCTATGGCTACACCTTC. Translating gives CASSLAGGVSYGYTF.

The gene calls are TRBV28 and TRBJ2-3; D gene unclear. Trimming removed 4 bases from V and 3 bases from J, with 8 bases in between. The CDR3 consists of 13 residues. The germline V gene has CDR1 MDHEN and CDR2 SYDVKM. The DNA for the CDR3 is TGTGCCAGCAGTTGGGTAGAGACAGATACGCAGTATTTT. Protein: CASSWVETDTQYF.

The gene calls are TRBV18 and TRBJ2-3; D call uncertain. The CDR3 is made up of 15 amino acids. Germline V gene sequence: CDR1 KGHSH, CDR2 LQKENI. The germline V and J ends were trimmed by 6 bases and 1 base, with 14 bases remaining between them. The CDR3 DNA follows: TGTGCCAGCTCCTCGTATAGTCTTGGCACAGATACGCAGTATTTT. As protein: CASSSYSLGTDTQYF.

The genes are TRBV7-2 and TRBJ1-1, with TRBD1 matching over 7 bases. CDR3 length equals 13 residues. CDR1 and CDR2 from the germline V gene are SGHTA and FQGNSA. V lost 8 bases to trimming and J lost 2 bases; unmatched junction nucleotides: 5. The CDR3 region is CASGQGVNTEAFF. The CDR3 coding sequence is TGTGCCAGCGGCCAGGGGGTAAACACTGAAGCTTTCTTT.

The chain uses TRBV7-2 and TRBJ2-7; 11 nucleotides agree with TRBD1. The CDR3 spans 15 residues. Germline V CDR1 and CDR2: SGHTA, FQGNSA. Trimming cost V 5 bases and J 3 bases; bases outside gene matches: 6. This CDR3 reads CASSESGTGGYEQYF. In DNA, the CDR3 is TGTGCCAGCAGCGAATCCGGGACAGGGGGCTACGAGCAGTACTTC.

This chain connects TRBV2 to TRBJ2-6; 7 bases are a match to TRBD2. Per germline, CDR1 SNHLY and CDR2 FYNNEI. This CDR3 is built from 14 residues. The trim removed 8 bases at V and 2 bases at J, leaving 3 bases unmatched. CDR3 nucleotides: TGTGCCAGCGGCGGGGGTCCTGGGGCCAACGTCCTGACTTTC. It codes for CASGGGPGANVLTF.

The chain recombines TRBV27 with TRBJ2-3, with unresolved D. Trimming removed 4 bases from V and 3 bases from J, with 14 bases in between. Germline CDR1 and CDR2: MNHEY and SMNVEV (reference sequence). CDR3 length: 15 residues. The DNA for the CDR3 is TGTGCCAGCAGTTCCATGGGAATGAGTACAGATACGCAGTATTTT. Translating gives CASSSMGMSTDTQYF.

V gene TRBV2 combines with J gene TRBJ2-2; D may be TRBD1 (6 bases). The CDR3 loop spans 17 amino acids. Trimming pared 5 bases from V and 4 bases from J, leaving 20 bases between. Germline assignment: CDR1 SNHLY and CDR2 FYNNEI. The CDR3 loop reads CASSRMHRAGVTGELFF. CDR3 sequence (DNA): TGTGCCAGCAGTAGAATGCACAGGGCAGGGGTCACCGGGGAGCTGTTTTTT.

The chain joins TRBV30 to TRBJ2-7; D gene uncertain. From germline, CDR1 is GTSNPN and CDR2 SVGIG (reference sequence). The CDR3 is 11 amino acids. Trimming took off 0 bases at V and 4 bases at J, with 4 bases between the two ends. CDR3 loop: CAWSVLYEQYF. In DNA form, the CDR3 reads TGTGCCTGGAGTGTATTATACGAGCAGTACTTC.

The chain employs TRBV27 and TRBJ2-1, with TRBD1 identical over 8 bases. This CDR3 has 15 amino acids. Germline trimming cut 7 bases from V and 6 bases from J; bases unmatched to any gene: 11. Germline CDR1 and CDR2: MNHEY and SMNVEV (reference sequence). The CDR3 spells CASISYRGTSNEQFF. CDR3 DNA sequence: TGTGCCAGCATTAGCTACAGGGGGACTTCCAATGAGCAGTTCTTC.

This chain connects TRBV5-4 to TRBJ2-1; the match to TRBD1 covers 7 bases. The J segment lost 9 bases and the V segment lost 4 bases, leaving 10 bases of the junction unmatched. The CDR3 covers 14 residues. Germline values: CDR1 SGHNT, CDR2 YYREEE (reference sequence). CDR3 residues: CASSRSGTDIEQFF. In nucleotides, the CDR3 is TGTGCCAGCAGCCGATCCGGGACAGATATTGAGCAGTTCTTC.

This clone has more than one count but fewer than ten. The DNA of the CDR3 is TGCAGCGTTAGCAGGGCCTACGAGCAGTACTTC. Protein: CSVSRAYEQYF. The V and J genes are TRBV29-1 and TRBJ2-7; possible D gene TRBD1, 5 bases. The germline V and J ends were trimmed by 5 bases and 2 bases, with 7 bases remaining between them. Germline V gene sequence: CDR1 SQVTM, CDR2 ANQGSEA. The CDR3 has 11 residues.

The chain employs TRBV5-1 and TRBJ2-2, with 9 bases identical to TRBD2. The CDR3 loop spans 16 amino acids. Trimming at V came to 4 bases and at J to 1 base, leaving 5 bases not matched to a gene. The germline V gene has CDR1 SGHRS and CDR2 YFSETQ. CDR3 protein: CASSPLTSGNTGELFF. The CDR3 bases are TGCGCCAGCAGCCCACTGACTAGCGGGAACACCGGGGAGCTGTTTTTT.

This clone was observed a few times. The V call is TRBV13, the J call TRBJ2-7; TRBD1 agrees at 12 bases. The CDR3 has 19 residues. Germline V CDR1 and CDR2: PRHDT, FYEKMQ (reference sequence). The J segment lost 3 bases and the V segment lost 5 bases, leaving 17 bases of the junction unmatched. The CDR3 loop is CASSPGTGGATGKGYEQYF. In DNA, the CDR3 is TGTGCCAGCAGCCCCGGGACAGGGGGCGCGACGGGAAAGGGCTACGAGCAGTACTTC.

The genes are TRBV7-2 and TRBJ2-5; 7 positions agree with TRBD2. There are 17 residues in the CDR3. With V trimmed by 1 base and J by 2 bases, 10 bases remained unmatched. Germline values: CDR1 SGHTA, CDR2 FQGNSA. The CDR3 coding sequence is TGTGCCAGCAGCTTAGTTGTGTCTAGCGGAGGACAAGAGACCCAGTACTTC. Translating gives CASSLVVSSGGQETQYF.